The T cell receptor (beta chain) under discussion was sequenced for a study of blood T cell repertoires in COVID-19. TCRdb keeps only in-frame clones here, not all; method: immunoSEQ multiplex PCR. The sample has about 360,000 clones; about 87% are singletons. Unmatched junction bases numbered 8, after V lost 5 bases and J lost 0 bases. Per germline, CDR1 SGHAT and CDR2 FQNNGV. The CDR3 totals 17 residues. Sequenced material: peripheral blood. The chain couples TRBV11-2 to TRBJ2-4; the match to TRBD1 covers 9 bases. The receptor's source is a human donor in a cohort sampled during active COVID-19. CDR3 loop: CASSPRTGVLAKNIQYF. The CDR3 bases are TGTGCCAGCAGCCCACGGACAGGGGTGTTAGCCAAAAACATTCAGTACTTC.